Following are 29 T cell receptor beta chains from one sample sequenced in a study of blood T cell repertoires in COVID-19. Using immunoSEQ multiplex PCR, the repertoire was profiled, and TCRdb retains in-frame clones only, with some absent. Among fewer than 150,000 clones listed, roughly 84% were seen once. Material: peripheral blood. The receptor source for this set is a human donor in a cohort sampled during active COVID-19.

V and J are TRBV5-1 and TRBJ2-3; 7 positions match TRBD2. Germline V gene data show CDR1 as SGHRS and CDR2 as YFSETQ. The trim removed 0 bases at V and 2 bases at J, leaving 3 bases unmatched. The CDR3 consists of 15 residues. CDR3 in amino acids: CASSLDSGDTDTQYF. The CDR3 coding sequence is TGCGCCAGCAGCTTGGACAGCGGGGACACAGATACGCAGTATTTT.

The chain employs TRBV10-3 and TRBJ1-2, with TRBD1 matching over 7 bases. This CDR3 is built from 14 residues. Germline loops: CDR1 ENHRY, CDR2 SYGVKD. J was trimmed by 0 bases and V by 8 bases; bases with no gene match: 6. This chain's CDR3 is CAIARDSANYGYTF. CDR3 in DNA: TGTGCCATCGCTCGGGACAGCGCTAACTATGGCTACACCTTC.

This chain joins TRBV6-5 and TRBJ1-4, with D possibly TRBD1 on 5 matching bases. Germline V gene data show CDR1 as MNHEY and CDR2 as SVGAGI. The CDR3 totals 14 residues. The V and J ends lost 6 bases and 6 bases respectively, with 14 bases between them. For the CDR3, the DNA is TGTGCCAGCAGGACAGTGTACAGTGATGAAAAACTGTTTTTT. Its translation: CASRTVYSDEKLFF.

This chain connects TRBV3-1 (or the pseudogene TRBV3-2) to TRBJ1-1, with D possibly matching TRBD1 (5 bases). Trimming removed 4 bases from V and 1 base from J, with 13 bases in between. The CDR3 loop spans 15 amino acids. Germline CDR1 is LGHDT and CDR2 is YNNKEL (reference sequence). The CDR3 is CASSPSPTGNTEAFF. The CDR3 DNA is TGTGCCAGCAGCCCATCTCCCACAGGGAACACTGAAGCTTTCTTT.

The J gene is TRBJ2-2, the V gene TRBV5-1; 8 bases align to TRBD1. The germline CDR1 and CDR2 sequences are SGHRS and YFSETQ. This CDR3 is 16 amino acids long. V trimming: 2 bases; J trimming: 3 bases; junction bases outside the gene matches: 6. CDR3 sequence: CASSFSVTGDTGELFF. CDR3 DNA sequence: TGCGCCAGCAGCTTTTCCGTGACAGGGGACACCGGGGAGCTGTTTTTT.

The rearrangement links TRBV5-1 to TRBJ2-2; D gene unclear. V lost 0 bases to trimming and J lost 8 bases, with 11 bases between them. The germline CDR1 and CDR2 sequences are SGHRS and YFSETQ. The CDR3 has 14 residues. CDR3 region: CASSLAQSVGELFF. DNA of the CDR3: TGCGCCAGCAGCTTGGCCCAGTCAGTAGGGGAGCTGTTTTTT. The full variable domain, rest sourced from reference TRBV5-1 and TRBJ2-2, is KAGVTQTPRYLIKTRGQQVTLSCSPISGHRSVSWYQQTPGQGLQFLFEYFSETQRNKGNFPGRFSGRQFSNSRSEMNVSTLELGDSALYLCASSLAQSVGELFFGEGSRLTVL.

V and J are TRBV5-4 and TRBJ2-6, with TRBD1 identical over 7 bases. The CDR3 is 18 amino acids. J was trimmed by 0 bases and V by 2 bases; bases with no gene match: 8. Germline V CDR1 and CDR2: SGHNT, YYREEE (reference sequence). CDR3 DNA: TGTGCCAGCAGCTTTACGGGACAGCTCATCTCTGGGGCCAACGTCCTGACTTTC. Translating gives CASSFTGQLISGANVLTF.

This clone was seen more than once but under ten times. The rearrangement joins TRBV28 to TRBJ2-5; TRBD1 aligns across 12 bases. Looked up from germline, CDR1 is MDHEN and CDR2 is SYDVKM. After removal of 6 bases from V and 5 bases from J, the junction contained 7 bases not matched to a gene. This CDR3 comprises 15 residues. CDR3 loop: CASRRGTGGYETQYF. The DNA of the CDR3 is TGTGCCAGCAGGCGGGGGACAGGGGGCTATGAGACCCAGTACTTC.

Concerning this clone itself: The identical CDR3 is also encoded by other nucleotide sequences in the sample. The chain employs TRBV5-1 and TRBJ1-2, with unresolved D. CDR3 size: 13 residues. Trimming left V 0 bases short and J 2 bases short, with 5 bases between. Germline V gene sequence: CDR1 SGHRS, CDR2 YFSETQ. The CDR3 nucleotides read TGCGCCAGCAGCTTGGACAGAAACTATGGCTACACCTTC. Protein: CASSLDRNYGYTF.

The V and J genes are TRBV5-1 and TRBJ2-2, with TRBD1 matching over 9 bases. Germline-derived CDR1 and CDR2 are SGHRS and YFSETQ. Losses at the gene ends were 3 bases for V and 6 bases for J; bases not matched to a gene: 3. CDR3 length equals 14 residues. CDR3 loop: CASSSRQGAGELFF. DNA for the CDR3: TGCGCCAGCAGCTCACGACAGGGGGCCGGGGAGCTGTTTTTT.

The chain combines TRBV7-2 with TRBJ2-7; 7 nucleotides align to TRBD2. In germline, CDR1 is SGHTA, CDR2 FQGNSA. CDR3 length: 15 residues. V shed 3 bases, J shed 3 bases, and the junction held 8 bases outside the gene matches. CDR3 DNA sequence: TGTGCCAGCAGCTTCTCGCGGGGGAACGGCTACGAGCAGTACTTC. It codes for CASSFSRGNGYEQYF.

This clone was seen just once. In DNA form, the CDR3 reads TGTGCCAGCAGCCCGCAGTATTCGACAGGGGCCCTCAACCACCTCCCCCAAGAGACCCAGTACTTC. It encodes CASSPQYSTGALNHLPQETQYF. The chain employs TRBV3-1 (or the pseudogene TRBV3-2) and TRBJ2-5; 8 bases fit TRBD1. Germline V gene data show CDR1 as LGHDT and CDR2 as YNNKEL (reference sequence). Trimming cost V 4 bases and J 1 base; bases outside gene matches: 26. This CDR3 has 22 residues.

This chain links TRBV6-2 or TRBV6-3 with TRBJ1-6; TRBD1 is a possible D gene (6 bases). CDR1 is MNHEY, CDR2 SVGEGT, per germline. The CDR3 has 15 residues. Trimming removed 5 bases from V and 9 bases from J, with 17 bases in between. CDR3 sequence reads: CASSSDTGMGSPLHF. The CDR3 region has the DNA TGTGCCAGCAGTAGCGACACAGGGATGGGTTCACCCCTCCACTTT.

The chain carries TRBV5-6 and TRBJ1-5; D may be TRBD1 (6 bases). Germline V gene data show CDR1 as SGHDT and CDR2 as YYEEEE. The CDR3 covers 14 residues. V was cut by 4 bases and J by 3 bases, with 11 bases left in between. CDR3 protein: CASSPTGSNQPQHF. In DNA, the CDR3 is TGTGCCAGCAGCCCTACAGGGTCCAATCAGCCCCAGCATTTT.

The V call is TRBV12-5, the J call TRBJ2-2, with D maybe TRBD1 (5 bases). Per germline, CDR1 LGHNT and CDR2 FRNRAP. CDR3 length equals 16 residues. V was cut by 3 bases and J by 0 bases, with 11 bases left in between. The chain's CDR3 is CASGLRTIANTGELFF. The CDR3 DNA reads TGTGCTAGTGGTTTAAGGACAATCGCGAACACCGGGGAGCTGTTTTTT.

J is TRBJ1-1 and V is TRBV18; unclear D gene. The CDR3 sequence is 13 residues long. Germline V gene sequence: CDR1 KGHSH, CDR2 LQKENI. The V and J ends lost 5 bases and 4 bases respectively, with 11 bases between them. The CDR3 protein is CASSTREGTEAFF. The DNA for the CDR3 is TGTGCCAGCTCAACGAGGGAGGGCACTGAAGCTTTCTTT. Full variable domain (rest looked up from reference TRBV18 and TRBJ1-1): NAGVMQNPRHLVRRRGQEARLRCSPMKGHSHVYWYRQLPEEGLKFMVYLQKENIIDESGMPKERFSAEFPKEGPSILRIQQVVRGDSAAYFCASSTREGTEAFFGQGTRLTVV.

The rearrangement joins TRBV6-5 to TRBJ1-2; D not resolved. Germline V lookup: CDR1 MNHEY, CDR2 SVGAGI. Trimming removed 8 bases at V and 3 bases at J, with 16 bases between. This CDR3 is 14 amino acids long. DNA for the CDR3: TGTGCCAGCGGACTCCGTGTGGGGTACTATGGCTACACCTTC. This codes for CASGLRVGYYGYTF.

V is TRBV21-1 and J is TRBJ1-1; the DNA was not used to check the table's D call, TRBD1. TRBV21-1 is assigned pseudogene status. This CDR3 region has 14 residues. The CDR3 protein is CASSNRQGTTEAFF. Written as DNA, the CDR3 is TGTGCCAGCAGCAATCGGCAGGGAACCACTGAAGCTTTCTTT.

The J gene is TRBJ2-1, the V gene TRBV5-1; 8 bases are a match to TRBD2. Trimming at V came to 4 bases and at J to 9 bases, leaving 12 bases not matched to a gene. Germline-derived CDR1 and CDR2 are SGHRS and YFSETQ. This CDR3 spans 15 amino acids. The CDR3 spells CASSPLGSGVGEQFF. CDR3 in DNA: TGCGCCAGCAGCCCGCTAGGTAGCGGGGTGGGTGAGCAGTTCTTC. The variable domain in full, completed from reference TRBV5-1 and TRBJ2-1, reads KAGVTQTPRYLIKTRGQQVTLSCSPISGHRSVSWYQQTPGQGLQFLFEYFSETQRNKGNFPGRFSGRQFSNSRSEMNVSTLELGDSALYLCASSPLGSGVGEQFFGPGTRLTVL.

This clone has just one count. The CDR3 coding sequence is TGTGCCAGCAGCATACTAGCCCCAGATACGCAGTATTTT. Its protein is CASSILAPDTQYF. This chain joins TRBV7-9 and TRBJ2-3; the D gene is possibly TRBD2 (6 bases). V lost 5 bases to trimming and J lost 4 bases, with 10 bases between them. The length of the CDR3 is 13 residues. Germline V lookup: CDR1 SEHNR, CDR2 FQNEAQ (reference sequence). Using reference TRBV7-9 and TRBJ2-3 for the parts outside the CDR3, the full variable domain is DTGVSQNPRHKITKRGQNVTFRCDPISEHNRLYWYRQTLGQGPEFLTYFQNEAQLEKSRLLSDRFSAERPKGSFSTLEIQRTEQGDSAMYLCASSILAPDTQYFGPGTRLTVL.

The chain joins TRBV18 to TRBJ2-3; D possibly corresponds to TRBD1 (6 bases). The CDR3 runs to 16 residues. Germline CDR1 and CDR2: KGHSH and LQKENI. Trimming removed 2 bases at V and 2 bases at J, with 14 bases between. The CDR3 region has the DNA TGTGCCAGCTCACCAACGATACAGGGTGACACAGATACGCAGTATTTT. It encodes CASSPTIQGDTDTQYF. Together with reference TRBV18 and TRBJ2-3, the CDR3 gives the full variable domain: NAGVMQNPRHLVRRRGQEARLRCSPMKGHSHVYWYRQLPEEGLKFMVYLQKENIIDESGMPKERFSAEFPKEGPSILRIQQVVRGDSAAYFCASSPTIQGDTDTQYFGPGTRLTVL.

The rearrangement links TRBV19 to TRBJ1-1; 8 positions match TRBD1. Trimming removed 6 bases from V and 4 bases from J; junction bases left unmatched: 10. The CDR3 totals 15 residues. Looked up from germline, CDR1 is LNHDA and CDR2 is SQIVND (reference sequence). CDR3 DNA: TGTGCCAGTAGACGCCAGGAGACAGGGGTCACTGAAGCTTTCTTT. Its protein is CASRRQETGVTEAFF. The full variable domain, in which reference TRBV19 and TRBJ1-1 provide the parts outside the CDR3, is DGGITQSPKYLFRKEGQNVTLSCEQNLNHDAMYWYRQDPGQGLRLIYYSQIVNDFQKGDIAEGYSVSREKKESFPLTVTSAQKNPTAFYLCASRRQETGVTEAFFGQGTRLTVV.

The CDR3 nucleotides read TGTGCCACCAGCAGACAGGGGGCCCAAGAGACCCAGTACTTC. Its protein product is CATSRQGAQETQYF. The V and J genes are TRBV15 and TRBJ2-5; TRBD1 matches at 8 bases. CDR1 LNHNV and CDR2 YYDKDF come from the germline V gene (reference sequence). The ends lost 2 bases at V and 1 base at J; junction bases unmatched: 0. CDR3 length: 14 residues.

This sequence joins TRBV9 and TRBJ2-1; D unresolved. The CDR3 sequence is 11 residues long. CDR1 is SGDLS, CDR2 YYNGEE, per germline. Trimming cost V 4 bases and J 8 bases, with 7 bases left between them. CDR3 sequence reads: CASSPLDEQFF. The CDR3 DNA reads TGTGCCAGCAGCCCCCTCGATGAGCAGTTCTTC.

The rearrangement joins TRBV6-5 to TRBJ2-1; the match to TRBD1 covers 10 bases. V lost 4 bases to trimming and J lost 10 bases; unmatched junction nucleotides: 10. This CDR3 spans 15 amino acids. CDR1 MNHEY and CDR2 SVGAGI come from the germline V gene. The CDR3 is CASSSAGTGVREQFF. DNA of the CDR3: TGTGCCAGCAGTTCCGCCGGGACAGGGGTCAGGGAGCAGTTCTTC.

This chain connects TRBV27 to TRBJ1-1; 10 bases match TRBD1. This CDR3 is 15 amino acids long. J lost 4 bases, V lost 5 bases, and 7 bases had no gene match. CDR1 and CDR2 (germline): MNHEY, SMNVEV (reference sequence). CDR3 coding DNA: TGTGCCAGCAGTAAAGGGACAGGGGATTCCACTGAAGCTTTCTTT. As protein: CASSKGTGDSTEAFF.

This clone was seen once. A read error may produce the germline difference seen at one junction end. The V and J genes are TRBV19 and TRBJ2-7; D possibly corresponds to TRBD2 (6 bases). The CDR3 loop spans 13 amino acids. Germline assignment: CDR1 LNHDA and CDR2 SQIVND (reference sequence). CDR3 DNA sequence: TGTGCCAGTAGTATGGGAGGTAGGGGCAGCCACCACTTC. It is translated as CASSMGGRGSHHF.

For the CDR3, the DNA is TGTGCCAGCAGCCCTGGGGGACAGTGGGAGCAGTTCTTC. Protein product: CASSPGGQWEQFF. The genes are TRBV5-4 and TRBJ2-1; 7 bases agree with TRBD1. This CDR3 spans 13 amino acids. With 4 bases clipped from V and 10 bases from J, the junction kept 8 bases outside the gene matches. Germline assignment: CDR1 SGHNT and CDR2 YYREEE (reference sequence).

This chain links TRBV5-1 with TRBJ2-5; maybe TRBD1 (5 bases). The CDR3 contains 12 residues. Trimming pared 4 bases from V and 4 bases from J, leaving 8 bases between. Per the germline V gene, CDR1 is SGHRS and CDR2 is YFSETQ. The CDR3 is CASSIRGETQYF. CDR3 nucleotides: TGCGCCAGCAGCATTAGGGGAGAGACCCAGTACTTC.